This T cell receptor (beta chain) was sequenced for a study of blood T cells in healthy people across ages. Per the germline V gene, CDR1 is DFQATT and CDR2 is SNEGSKA (reference sequence). The CDR3 covers 14 residues. Between the trimmed V and J ends, which lost 0 bases and 8 bases, there was a span of 13 bases. A J-beta primer mix and a sample-barcoded 5' primer were used in a second PCR of roughly 6 to 11 cycles. TCRdb reanalysed the 5' RACE reads using MiXCR and keeps one entry per CDR3 protein. The sample records fewer than 900,000 distinct CDR3 sequences, around 40% being singletons. This clonotype has only a few counts.

This TCR was recovered from a woman aged 55-75 years in good health. J is TRBJ1-4 and V is TRBV20-1; tentative D call: TRBD1 (6 bases). Sequenced: blood. CDR3 DNA: TGCAGTGCTAGAGATAACAGGGCGGGGGAAAAACTGTTTTTT. Its translation: CSARDNRAGEKLFF.